What follows are 32 T cell receptor beta chains derived from one specimen sequenced in a study of shared clonotypes between healthy human individuals. Assay: immunoSEQ multiplex PCR; the TCRdb copy retains only in-frame clones and omits some. The repertoire holds about 1.5 million clones, around 98% seen once, with 0.45% in the top ten. The sequencing sample was made of naive CD4+ T cells sorted from blood. The sample's subset: CD45RA+ positively selected. These receptors were collected from a man aged 30 to 39 in good health.

In this sample, this clone turned up a few times. The chain links TRBV6-1 to TRBJ1-5; the D is unclear. This CDR3 region has 14 residues. Between the trimmed V and J ends, which lost 1 base and 4 bases, there was a span of 8 bases. Germline assignment: CDR1 MNHNS and CDR2 SASEGT. CDR3 loop: CASSEVDPNQPQHF. CDR3 sequence (DNA): TGTGCCAGCAGTGAAGTGGATCCTAATCAGCCCCAGCATTTT.

The V gene is TRBV7-2, the J gene TRBJ1-2, with 8 positions matching TRBD1. With 2 bases clipped from V and 4 bases from J, the junction kept 6 bases outside the gene matches. Germline V gene sequence: CDR1 SGHTA, CDR2 FQGNSA. The CDR3 spans 15 residues. This CDR3 reads CASSLQGAMGYGYTF. The CDR3 nucleotides are TGTGCCAGCAGCTTACAGGGGGCCATGGGCTATGGCTACACCTTC.

This clone was counted a single time. The J gene is TRBJ2-3, the V gene TRBV6-6, with a possible D match to TRBD1 (6 bases). V shed 6 bases and J shed 2 bases, with 12 bases lying between them. This CDR3 has 14 residues. Germline V gives CDR1 MNHNY, CDR2 SVGAGI (reference sequence). The CDR3 loop reads CASSDRPHTDTQYF. In DNA, the CDR3 is TGTGCCAGCAGCGACAGGCCCCACACAGATACGCAGTATTTT.

The V and J genes are TRBV18 and TRBJ1-5; D gene uncertain. The V end lost 4 bases, the J end lost 5 bases, and 12 bases lay between the germline ends. CDR1 and CDR2 from the germline V gene are KGHSH and LQKENI. CDR3 length: 14 residues. Here the CDR3 reads CASSLPLSDQPQHF. In DNA, the CDR3 is TGTGCCAGCTCACTCCCCCTGAGTGATCAGCCCCAGCATTTT.

This clone was found once. The CDR3 here is CASSLPKRQGWGETQYF. The CDR3 DNA is TGTGCCAGCAGTTTACCGAAAAGACAGGGTTGGGGAGAGACCCAGTACTTC. The chain combines TRBV28 with TRBJ2-5; 7 bases match TRBD1. The CDR3 loop spans 17 amino acids. The V segment lost 2 bases and the J segment 4 bases; nucleotides outside the gene matches: 13. Germline CDR1 and CDR2: MDHEN and SYDVKM. The full variable domain, completed using reference TRBV28 and TRBJ2-5, is DVKVTQSSRYLVKRTGEKVFLECVQDMDHENMFWYRQDPGLGLRLIYFSYDVKMKEKGDIPEGYSVSREKKERFSLILESASTNQTSMYLCASSLPKRQGWGETQYFGPGTRLLVL.

About this clone itself: Other DNA variants within this sample encode the same CDR3. The chain links TRBV11-2 to TRBJ2-1; D not resolved. The CDR3 is 11 residues long. Germline CDR1 reads SGHAT; CDR2 reads FQNNGV. Trimming removed 5 bases at V and 4 bases at J, with 3 bases between. The CDR3, as DNA: TGTGCCAGCAGCCAATACAATGAGCAGTTCTTC. This gives the protein CASSQYNEQFF.

V gene TRBV6-5 combines with J gene TRBJ2-7; perhaps TRBD1 as D (5 bases). Trimming removed 0 bases at V and 2 bases at J, with 14 bases between. This CDR3 has 16 amino acids. CDR1 MNHEY and CDR2 SVGAGI come from the germline V gene. The CDR3 DNA reads as TGTGCCAGCAGTTACTCGAATGCAGGGTCCACCTACGAGCAGTACTTC. As protein: CASSYSNAGSTYEQYF.

The chain couples TRBV5-1 to TRBJ2-7, with 11 bases fitting TRBD1. The length of the CDR3 is 15 residues. Germline V gives CDR1 SGHRS, CDR2 YFSETQ. Trimming removed 4 bases from V and 6 bases from J; junction bases left unmatched: 9. The CDR3 nucleotides are TGCGCCAGCAGCCAAAAACCGGGACAGGGGGGCGAGCAGTACTTC. Its protein product is CASSQKPGQGGEQYF.

The chain joins TRBV9 to TRBJ2-1; no reliable D call. V gave up 3 bases and J gave up 0 bases, with 10 bases separating them. The CDR3 extends over 15 amino acids. Germline CDR1 and CDR2: SGDLS and YYNGEE. The CDR3 bases are TGTGCCAGCAGCGGCCTGGACCGCTCCTACAATGAGCAGTTCTTC. Amino acids: CASSGLDRSYNEQFF.

Concerning this clone: One junction end does not reproduce the germline sequence, and a read error may be involved. The chain employs TRBV15 and TRBJ2-2; no clear D. The V gene's germline CDR1 is LNHNV and CDR2 YYDKDF (reference sequence). This CDR3 region has 13 residues. As DNA, the CDR3 is TGTGCCACCAACCAAGCGAAGACCGGGGAGCTGTTTTTT. It specifies CATNQAKTGELFF.

The rearrangement joins TRBV4-1 to TRBJ1-3; D call uncertain. The CDR3 contains 16 residues. Germline V gene data show CDR1 as MGHRA and CDR2 as YSYEKL. The V end lost 1 base, the J end lost 3 bases, and 13 bases lay between the germline ends. The CDR3 loop is CASSQVPRPIGNTIYF. The CDR3 coding sequence is TGCGCCAGCAGCCAAGTTCCCAGACCCATTGGAAACACCATATATTTT.

The chain couples TRBV5-1 to TRBJ2-6; D call uncertain. The CDR3 has 12 amino acids. The V end lost 7 bases, the J end lost 4 bases, and 6 bases lay between the germline ends. Germline V CDR1 and CDR2: SGHRS, YFSETQ. CDR3 loop: CASHFGANVLTF. The CDR3 DNA is TGCGCCAGCCACTTCGGGGCCAACGTCCTGACTTTC.

The chain recombines TRBV6-1 with TRBJ1-1; weak D call: TRBD1 (6 bases). The CDR3 has 13 amino acids. Germline V CDR1 and CDR2: MNHNS, SASEGT. Trimming took 7 bases from V and 5 from J, leaving 14 bases between them. The CDR3 loop reads CASIAGVGTEAFF. CDR3 DNA sequence: TGTGCCAGCATCGCAGGGGTGGGGACTGAAGCTTTCTTT.

The J gene is TRBJ2-1, the V gene TRBV6-6; 8 bases line up with TRBD2. Germline V lookup: CDR1 MNHNY, CDR2 SVGAGI (reference sequence). V was pared by 6 bases and J by 6 bases, with 7 bases of the junction left unmatched. The CDR3 totals 14 residues. This CDR3 reads CASRDLGRGNEQFF. In DNA form, the CDR3 reads TGTGCCAGCAGGGACCTCGGGAGGGGCAATGAGCAGTTCTTC.

J is TRBJ2-7 and V is TRBV29-1, with a tentative D call TRBD1 (6 bases). The CDR3 covers 11 residues. From germline, CDR1 is SQVTM and CDR2 ANQGSEA. V lost 7 bases and J 6 bases, leaving 13 bases between the germline ends. DNA for the CDR3: TGCAGCGCCACTCACAGGGCCGAGCAGTACTTC. Amino acid sequence: CSATHRAEQYF.

Concerning this clone itself: Other nucleotide sequences in the sample specify the same CDR3. The chain recombines TRBV6-1 with TRBJ1-5; unclear D gene. Germline CDR1 reads MNHNS; CDR2 reads SASEGT. This CDR3 comprises 11 residues. The V end was cut by 5 bases, the J end by 3 bases, with 2 bases between. Here the CDR3 DNA reads TGTGCCAGCAGTAACAATCAGCCCCAGCATTTT. Its translation: CASSNNQPQHF.

This chain connects TRBV6-6 to TRBJ1-2; D possibly corresponds to TRBD1 (5 bases). Germline V lookup: CDR1 MNHNY, CDR2 SVGAGI (reference sequence). V was trimmed by 9 bases and J by 4 bases, leaving 18 bases between them. This CDR3 spans 14 amino acids. The CDR3 DNA is TGTGCCAGTCTACGGGAACTGGGGGGCTATGGCTACACCTTC. The encoded protein is CASLRELGGYGYTF.

This chain uses TRBV6-5 with TRBJ2-7; D not resolved. Germline V gene data show CDR1 as MNHEY and CDR2 as SVGAGI. V was cut by 0 bases and J by 0 bases, with 9 bases left in between. CDR3 length: 15 amino acids. CDR3: CASSYSYMSSYEQYF. The CDR3 region has the DNA TGTGCCAGCAGTTACTCATATATGAGCTCCTACGAGCAGTACTTC.

J is TRBJ2-5 and V is TRBV20-1; tentatively, D is TRBD1 or TRBD2 (5 bases each). Germline CDR1 reads DFQATT; CDR2 reads SNEGSKA (reference sequence). The CDR3 sequence is 11 residues long. V was cut by 2 bases and J by 7 bases, with 8 bases left in between. CDR3 bases: TGCAGTGCTAGATCGGGGCCGACCCAGTACTTC. Translated, it gives CSARSGPTQYF.

V is TRBV19 and J is TRBJ1-1; D unclear. CDR1 LNHDA and CDR2 SQIVND come from the germline V gene (reference sequence). Trimming cost V 4 bases and J 3 bases, with 9 bases left between them. There are 13 residues in the CDR3. The CDR3 protein is CASSKGPYTEAFF. CDR3 in DNA: TGTGCCAGTAGTAAAGGGCCGTACACTGAAGCTTTCTTT.

V and J are TRBV7-2 and TRBJ1-3; D unclear. Germline CDR1 is SGHTA and CDR2 is FQGNSA. The CDR3 sequence is 12 residues long. Deletions cut 5 bases from V and 9 bases from J, with 11 bases between. CDR3 sequence reads: CASSPTRSTIYF. The DNA for the CDR3 is TGTGCCAGCAGCCCAACACGGAGCACCATATATTTT.

The rearrangement links TRBV5-5 to TRBJ2-7, with 8 nucleotides matching TRBD1. With 4 bases clipped from V and 4 bases from J, the junction kept 13 bases outside the gene matches. CDR1 SGHKS and CDR2 YYEKEE come from the germline V gene (reference sequence). The length of the CDR3 is 16 residues. The CDR3 here is CASSPRGGRGQYEQYF. DNA of the CDR3: TGTGCCAGCAGCCCCCGAGGGGGCAGGGGGCAATACGAGCAGTACTTC.

The CDR3 nucleotides read TGTGCCACGCTCTACGGTCCTGGGTACGAGCAGTACTTC. Its translation is CATLYGPGYEQYF. The chain carries TRBV10-3 and TRBJ2-7; D not resolved. This CDR3 has 13 amino acids. V was trimmed by 10 bases and J by 4 bases, leaving 17 bases between them. The germline gives CDR1 ENHRY, CDR2 SYGVKD.

Comments on this clone: Other DNA sequences from this sample encode an identical CDR3 as well. The J gene is TRBJ1-2, the V gene TRBV18; TRBD1 agrees at 8 bases. Germline CDR1 reads KGHSH; CDR2 reads LQKENI. With 6 bases clipped from V and 3 bases from J, the junction kept 3 bases outside the gene matches. The CDR3 loop spans 13 amino acids. DNA for the CDR3: TGTGCCAGCTCCCCGACAGGGGACTATGGCTACACCTTC. Translated: CASSPTGDYGYTF.

This sequence joins TRBV7-2 and TRBJ1-1; D uncertain. The CDR3 sequence is 13 residues long. Germline V gene lookup returns CDR1 SGHTA and CDR2 FQGNSA. The ends were cut back, 1 base at V and 4 bases at J, with 7 bases in the middle. The DNA for the CDR3 is TGTGCCAGCAGCTTAGGAGTGGCCACTGAAGCTTTCTTT. This encodes CASSLGVATEAFF. Full variable domain (outside the CDR3, taken from reference TRBV7-2 and TRBJ1-1): GAGVSQSPSNKVTEKGKDVELRCDPISGHTALYWYRQSLGQGLEFLIYFQGNSAPDKSGLPSDRFSAERTGGSVSTLTIQRTQQEDSAVYLCASSLGVATEAFFGQGTRLTVV.

The chain carries TRBV9 and TRBJ1-2, with 8 bases lining up with TRBD1. CDR1 SGDLS and CDR2 YYNGEE come from the germline V gene. The CDR3 length is 13 residues. Trimming cost V 5 bases and J 4 bases; bases outside gene matches: 4. The CDR3 DNA reads as TGTGCCAGCAGTATGACAGGGGTCTATGGCTACACCTTC. Amino acids: CASSMTGVYGYTF. Supplemented by reference TRBV9 and TRBJ1-2, the full variable domain reads DSGVTQTPKHLITATGQRVTLRCSPRSGDLSVYWYQQSLDQGLQFLIQYYNGEERAKGNILERFSAQQFPDLHSELNLSSLELGDSALYFCASSMTGVYGYTFGSGTRLTVV.

A single count supports this clone. This sequence joins TRBV7-2 and TRBJ2-2, with 9 bases that match TRBD2. J was trimmed by 6 bases and V by 6 bases; bases with no gene match: 8. The CDR3 totals 15 residues. Germline V lookup: CDR1 SGHTA, CDR2 FQGNSA. CDR3 nucleotide sequence: TGTGCCAGCAGACCTAGCGGGATGCTTCCCGGGGAGCTGTTTTTT. As protein: CASRPSGMLPGELFF. The complete variable domain, with remaining parts taken from reference TRBV7-2 and TRBJ2-2, reads GAGVSQSPSNKVTEKGKDVELRCDPISGHTALYWYRQSLGQGLEFLIYFQGNSAPDKSGLPSDRFSAERTGGSVSTLTIQRTQQEDSAVYLCASRPSGMLPGELFFGEGSRLTVL.

The chain recombines TRBV27 with TRBJ2-7, with 8 bases matching TRBD1. With V trimmed by 0 bases and J by 2 bases, 9 bases remained unmatched. Germline assignment: CDR1 MNHEY and CDR2 SMNVEV (reference sequence). This CDR3 comprises 17 residues. The CDR3 nucleotides read TGTGCCAGCAGTTTATCATCCGGCTACAGGGGGACCTACGAGCAGTACTTC. This gives the protein CASSLSSGYRGTYEQYF.

The chain has TRBV9 and TRBJ1-5; the D is unclear. Germline V CDR1 and CDR2: SGDLS, YYNGEE. The CDR3 spans 14 residues. V lost 0 bases and J 6 bases, leaving 10 bases between the germline ends. Here the CDR3 DNA reads TGTGCCAGCAGCGTAGACGGGAGAGCTCAGCCCCAGCATTTT. Encoded protein: CASSVDGRAQPQHF.

The chain uses TRBV5-4 and TRBJ2-4; TRBD1 is a possible D gene (5 bases). The CDR3 covers 14 residues. V was clipped by 0 bases and J by 8 bases, with 12 bases between them. The germline V gene encodes CDR1 SGHNT and CDR2 YYREEE (reference sequence). The CDR3 loop reads CASSLGPGSDIQYF. The CDR3 DNA sequence: TGTGCCAGCAGCTTGGGTCCAGGGTCGGACATTCAGTACTTC. Full variable domain (missing parts from reference TRBV5-4 and TRBJ2-4): ETGVTQSPTHLIKTRGQQVTLRCSSQSGHNTVSWYQQALGQGPQFIFQYYREEENGRGNFPPRFSGLQFPNYSSELNVNALELDDSALYLCASSLGPGSDIQYFGAGTRLSVL.

The CDR3 DNA sequence: TGTGCCAGCAGCTCTTCCCGGGAGGCATACAATGAGCAGTTCTTC. Its protein is CASSSSREAYNEQFF. The chain employs TRBV7-2 and TRBJ2-1; TRBD2 matches at 7 bases. The CDR3 loop spans 15 amino acids. J gave up 4 bases and V 4 bases, and 7 bases lay outside the gene matches. Germline V gene data show CDR1 as SGHTA and CDR2 as FQGNSA.

This clone came up a few times. The same CDR3 is also encoded by other DNA sequences in this sample. The chain couples TRBV5-1 to TRBJ2-5, with D possibly TRBD1 on 6 matching bases. This CDR3 contains 12 residues. V shed 2 bases and J shed 5 bases, with 7 bases lying between them. CDR1 is SGHRS and CDR2 is YFSETQ in the germline V gene. CDR3 in DNA: TGCGCCAGCAGCTTAAGGGGGGAGACCCAGTACTTC. Translated: CASSLRGETQYF.